One and the same sample provided the 27 T cell receptor beta chains below, sequenced in a study of blood T cell repertoires in COVID-19. Profiling relied on immunoSEQ multiplex PCR, and the TCRdb table lists in-frame clones only, not all of them. This repertoire shows about 99,000 clones, roughly 84% found once; its top ten account for 5% to 8%. Sequenced sample: peripheral blood. The receptors shown here come from a human donor in a cohort sampled during active COVID-19.

In regard to this clone: Mismatch with germline at one junction end may stem from a read error. This sequence joins TRBV12-3 or TRBV12-4 and TRBJ2-7; 10 bases align to TRBD2. This CDR3 contains 13 residues. DNA for the CDR3: TGTGCCAGCAGCGTTCCGGGACTAGCGACGAGAGACTTC. Translated, it gives CASSVPGLATRDF.

A few counts support this clone. J is TRBJ2-1 and V is TRBV4-1, with D unclear. Deletions cut 0 bases from V and 5 bases from J, with 11 bases between. The V gene's germline CDR1 is MGHRA and CDR2 YSYEKL. The CDR3 spans 15 residues. CDR3 protein: CASSQDKIVDNEQFF. The CDR3 nucleotides read TGCGCCAGCAGCCAAGATAAAATTGTCGACAATGAGCAGTTCTTC.

A few counts support this clone. The chain is built from TRBV4-2 and TRBJ2-3; 8 bases line up with TRBD1. This CDR3 comprises 15 residues. V was pared by 1 base and J by 8 bases, with 8 bases of the junction left unmatched. Germline V CDR1 and CDR2: LGHNA, YNFKEQ. The CDR3 loop is CASSQGDRQAGTQYF. The CDR3 DNA follows: TGTGCCAGCAGCCAAGGGGACAGGCAGGCTGGTACGCAGTATTTT.

The chain is built from TRBV3-1 (or the pseudogene TRBV3-2) and TRBJ2-5; 9 positions agree with TRBD2. The CDR3 totals 16 residues. After removal of 1 base from V and 1 base from J, the junction contained 4 bases not matched to a gene. The germline V gene has CDR1 LGHDT and CDR2 YNNKEL (reference sequence). The CDR3 sequence: CASSQVKTSGQETQYF. DNA of the CDR3: TGTGCCAGCAGCCAAGTTAAGACTAGCGGCCAAGAGACCCAGTACTTC.

This chain joins TRBV4-1 and TRBJ2-2; 7 nucleotides agree with TRBD1. Germline V CDR1 and CDR2: MGHRA, YSYEKL. V gave up 2 bases and J gave up 2 bases; unmatched junction bases: 5. The CDR3 runs to 16 residues. CDR3 coding DNA: TGCGCCAGCAGCCAAACCCGGACAGGTAACACCGGGGAGCTGTTTTTT. This gives the protein CASSQTRTGNTGELFF.

V and J are TRBV6-5 and TRBJ1-6; no clear D. Per germline, CDR1 MNHEY and CDR2 SVGAGI. Deletions cut 6 bases from V and 8 bases from J, with 17 bases between. The CDR3 runs to 15 residues. The CDR3 DNA reads TGTGCCAGCAGAGGTGATCGGGGATTCGATTCACCCCTCCACTTT. This sequence encodes CASRGDRGFDSPLHF.

About this clone itself: The sample carries other DNA sequences with the same CDR3. The chain couples TRBV28 to TRBJ1-1, with TRBD1 matching over 7 bases. After removal of 2 bases from V and 4 bases from J, the junction contained 4 bases not matched to a gene. The CDR3 is 14 residues long. The germline V gene encodes CDR1 MDHEN and CDR2 SYDVKM. The CDR3 sequence: CASSLLGGGTEAFF. In DNA form, the CDR3 reads TGTGCCAGCAGTTTACTAGGGGGCGGCACTGAAGCTTTCTTT.

The CDR3 loop reads CATSRVGGYSYEQYF. The CDR3 DNA sequence: TGTGCCACCAGCAGAGTCGGAGGGTACTCCTACGAGCAGTACTTC. J is TRBJ2-7 and V is TRBV15; TRBD2 might be the D (6 bases). From germline, CDR1 is LNHNV and CDR2 YYDKDF (reference sequence). V was cut by 1 base and J by 0 bases, with 10 bases left in between. The CDR3 extends over 15 amino acids.

The chain employs TRBV5-3 and TRBJ1-1, with D uncertain. TRBV5-3 is an ORF for which the function is uncertain. CDR3 length equals 12 residues. Trimming removed 4 bases from V and 0 bases from J, with 4 bases in between. The CDR3 DNA reads as TGTGCCAGAAGCCCGTTGAACACTGAAGCTTTCTTT. Protein sequence: CARSPLNTEAFF.

V gene TRBV2 combines with J gene TRBJ1-1; D not certain. Germline-derived CDR1 and CDR2 are SNHLY and FYNNEI. V was shortened by 7 bases and J by 3 bases, with 15 bases between the two germline ends. This CDR3 has 14 residues. The CDR3 region is CASTTRGLDTEAFF. DNA of the CDR3: TGTGCCAGCACCACTCGGGGTCTGGACACTGAAGCTTTCTTT.

The V call is TRBV28, the J call TRBJ1-5, with D hard to call. V lost 8 bases to trimming and J lost 7 bases, with 15 bases between them. This CDR3 comprises 13 residues. CDR1 is MDHEN, CDR2 SYDVKM, per germline. CDR3 in DNA: TGTGCCAGCTTCGGCACAAGAGGGCAGCCCCAGCATTTT. Translating it yields CASFGTRGQPQHF.

The V and J genes are TRBV7-8 and TRBJ1-5; TRBD1 aligns across 11 bases. Trimming cost V 4 bases and J 10 bases; bases outside gene matches: 12. Germline values: CDR1 SGHVS, CDR2 FQNEAQ. The CDR3 covers 16 residues. CDR3 protein: CASSSGTGGLDRPQHF. The DNA of the CDR3 is TGTGCCAGCAGCTCAGGGACAGGGGGGTTAGATCGACCCCAGCATTTT.

The chain couples TRBV28 to TRBJ2-7; no definite D call. Germline V gene lookup returns CDR1 MDHEN and CDR2 SYDVKM. V lost 3 bases and J lost 4, with 7 bases in between. The length of the CDR3 is 12 residues. The CDR3 loop is CASSFEVYEQYF. Here the CDR3 DNA reads TGTGCCAGCAGTTTCGAGGTTTACGAGCAGTACTTC.

This clone was recorded only once. The V gene is TRBV19, the J gene TRBJ1-5; 10 nucleotides line up with TRBD1. The CDR3 loop spans 14 amino acids. The germline CDR1 and CDR2 sequences are LNHDA and SQIVND (reference sequence). V dropped 8 bases and J dropped 2; count of bases not matched to a gene: 3. Here the CDR3 reads CASAGTGGNQPQHF. The CDR3 DNA follows: TGTGCCAGTGCCGGGACAGGGGGCAATCAGCCCCAGCATTTT.

This chain uses TRBV28 with TRBJ2-6, with TRBD1 identical over 7 bases. Germline V CDR1 and CDR2: MDHEN, SYDVKM. This CDR3 has 16 amino acids. Unmatched junction bases numbered 8, after V lost 8 bases and J lost 1 base. In DNA form, the CDR3 reads TGTGCCAGCGGACAGGCCTTATTTTCTGGGGCCAACGTCCTGACTTTC. Its protein is CASGQALFSGANVLTF. Filled out from reference TRBV28 and TRBJ2-6, the complete variable domain reads DVKVTQSSRYLVKRTGEKVFLECVQDMDHENMFWYRQDPGLGLRLIYFSYDVKMKEKGDIPEGYSVSREKKERFSLILESASTNQTSMYLCASGQALFSGANVLTFGAGSRLTVL.

This sequence joins TRBV4-1 and TRBJ2-1; D is perhaps TRBD2 (6 bases). The CDR3 covers 18 residues. The germline V gene encodes CDR1 MGHRA and CDR2 YSYEKL. Trimming shortened V by 0 bases and J by 0 bases, and 15 bases separated the two germline ends. The CDR3 DNA reads as TGCGCCAGCAGCCAAGAGTCCCCGCTAGCGAACTCCTACAATGAGCAGTTCTTC. Translated: CASSQESPLANSYNEQFF.

The chain couples TRBV27 to TRBJ2-1, with TRBD2 as a possible D gene (6 bases). Germline V gene data show CDR1 as MNHEY and CDR2 as SMNVEV (reference sequence). The length of the CDR3 is 15 residues. V lost 3 bases, J lost 4 bases, and 13 bases lay in between. CDR3 nucleotides: TGTGCCAGCAGTTTTATAGGCGGGATTTACAATGAGCAGTTCTTC. Translation: CASSFIGGIYNEQFF.

The rearrangement joins TRBV9 to TRBJ1-2, with 7 bases matching TRBD1. The CDR3 sequence is 13 residues long. CDR1 is SGDLS and CDR2 is YYNGEE in the germline V gene. V shed 2 bases, J shed 5 bases, and the junction held 3 bases outside the gene matches. The CDR3 is CASSVRDRYGYTF. The CDR3 nucleotides are TGTGCCAGCAGCGTTAGGGACAGATATGGCTACACCTTC.

CDR3: CASSPWGLAGVGEQFF. The CDR3 nucleotides read TGTGCCAGCAGCCCCTGGGGACTAGCGGGAGTGGGTGAGCAGTTCTTC. The V and J genes are TRBV11-2 and TRBJ2-1; 14 bases are shared with TRBD2. V trimming: 5 bases; J trimming: 9 bases; junction bases outside the gene matches: 9. From germline, CDR1 is SGHAT and CDR2 FQNNGV. This CDR3 comprises 16 residues. The full variable domain, in which reference TRBV11-2 and TRBJ2-1 provide the parts outside the CDR3, is EAGVAQSPRYKIIEKRQSVAFWCNPISGHATLYWYQQILGQGPKLLIQFQNNGVVDDSQLPKDRFSAERLKGVDSTLKIQPAKLEDSAVYLCASSPWGLAGVGEQFFGPGTRLTVL.

This chain joins TRBV28 and TRBJ2-7, with D perhaps matching TRBD1 (6 bases). The germline CDR1 and CDR2 sequences are MDHEN and SYDVKM. This CDR3 is 13 amino acids long. Trimming removed 5 bases from V and 4 bases from J, with 12 bases in between. The CDR3 DNA reads as TGTGCCAGCAGTCTTCCGGGACAATACGAGCAGTACTTC. As protein: CASSLPGQYEQYF.

The chain carries TRBV15 and TRBJ2-1; 10 nucleotides agree with TRBD2. V lost 0 bases, J lost 8 bases, and 7 bases stayed unmatched. The CDR3 consists of 16 residues. Germline V CDR1 and CDR2: LNHNV, YYDKDF (reference sequence). The CDR3 here is CATSREGLAGVHEQFF. The CDR3 nucleotides read TGTGCCACCAGCAGAGAGGGTCTAGCGGGAGTTCATGAGCAGTTCTTC.

The J gene is TRBJ2-3, the V gene TRBV5-6; D perhaps matches TRBD1 (6 bases). Germline V gene lookup returns CDR1 SGHDT and CDR2 YYEEEE. The CDR3 has 17 residues. V was clipped by 3 bases and J by 4 bases, with 21 bases between them. CDR3 residues: CASSSREQGLSADTQYF. The CDR3 DNA sequence: TGTGCCAGCAGCTCCCGTGAACAGGGATTGAGCGCAGATACGCAGTATTTT.

This sequence joins TRBV5-4 and TRBJ1-1, with 11 nucleotides matching TRBD1. The germline V gene has CDR1 SGHNT and CDR2 YYREEE (reference sequence). V lost 4 bases to trimming and J lost 5 bases; unmatched junction nucleotides: 4. This CDR3 has 14 amino acids. Written as DNA, the CDR3 is TGTGCCAGCAGCCAGGGACAGGGGGATACTGAAGCTTTCTTT. This codes for CASSQGQGDTEAFF.

The rearrangement joins TRBV6-6 to TRBJ1-5; perhaps TRBD1 as D (6 bases). CDR3 length: 15 amino acids. Trimming took off 7 bases at V and 4 bases at J, with 17 bases between the two ends. CDR1 MNHNY and CDR2 SVGAGI come from the germline V gene (reference sequence). The CDR3 here is CASTRLGGLNQPQHF. CDR3 in DNA: TGTGCCAGCACCCGATTAGGGGGATTAAATCAGCCCCAGCATTTT.

This sequence joins TRBV11-1 and TRBJ1-3, with no clear D. With 3 bases removed from V and 4 bases from J, the gap between germline ends came to 16 bases. Germline assignment: CDR1 SGHAT and CDR2 FQDESV (reference sequence). This CDR3 has 16 residues. The CDR3 DNA reads TGTGCCAGCAGCTTTCAAAAGTACCAGTCGGGAAACACCATATATTTT. It translates to CASSFQKYQSGNTIYF.

This rearrangement joins TRBV11-3 to TRBJ2-2; 7 bases line up with TRBD2. This CDR3 is built from 14 residues. V shed 5 bases and J 5 bases; nucleotides not matched to a gene: 5. Germline CDR1 is SGHNT and CDR2 is YENEEA. The DNA of the CDR3 is TGTGCCAGCAGCATAACTAGCGATACCGGGGAGCTGTTTTTT. Protein: CASSITSDTGELFF.

The chain has TRBV16 and TRBJ2-7; D unresolved. With 2 bases removed from V and 3 bases from J, the gap between germline ends came to 11 bases. Per the germline V gene, CDR1 is KGHSY and CDR2 is FQNENV. The CDR3 runs 14 residues. The CDR3 region has the DNA TGTGCCAGCAGCCAAGTTACAGAACACTACGAGCAGTACTTC. Translated: CASSQVTEHYEQYF.